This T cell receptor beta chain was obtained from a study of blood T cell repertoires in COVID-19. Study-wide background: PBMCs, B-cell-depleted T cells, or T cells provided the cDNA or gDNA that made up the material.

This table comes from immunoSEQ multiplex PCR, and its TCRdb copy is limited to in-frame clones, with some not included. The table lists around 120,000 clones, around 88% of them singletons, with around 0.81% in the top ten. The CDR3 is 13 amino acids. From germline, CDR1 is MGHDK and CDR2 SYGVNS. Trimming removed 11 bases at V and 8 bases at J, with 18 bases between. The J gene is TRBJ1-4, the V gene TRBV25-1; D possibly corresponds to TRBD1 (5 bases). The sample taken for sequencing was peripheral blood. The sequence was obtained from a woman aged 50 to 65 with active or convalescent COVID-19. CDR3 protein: CAVNQGSPEKLFF. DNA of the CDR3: TGTGCCGTGAACCAGGGAAGCCCCGAAAAACTGTTTTTT. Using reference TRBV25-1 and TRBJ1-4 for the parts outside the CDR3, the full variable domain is EADIYQTPRYLVIGTGKKITLECSQTMGHDKMYWYQQDPGMELHLIHYSYGVNSTEKGDLSSESTVSRIRTEHFPLTLESARPSHTSQYLCAVNQGSPEKLFFGSGTQLSVL.